Given below is one T cell receptor beta chain in context. Its antigen is unknown. The data originate from a study of T cell responses to AZD1222 COVID-19 vaccine. Study-level findings and limits: Clonal diversity was possibly underestimated; the donors were predominantly white British and more often female. At baseline, just 5 or 6 AZD1222 recipients tested seropositive.

Germline CDR1 and CDR2: SGHTS and YDEGEE. This CDR3 is 11 amino acids long. Trimming took off 7 bases at V and 3 bases at J, with 7 bases between the two ends. The protocol was immunoSEQ multiplex PCR, while the TCRdb copy is restricted to in-frame clones and leaves out a portion. Found here are over 150,000 clones, approximately 86% of them singletons; the top ten hold about 2.5%. Material: peripheral blood, obtained on day 0 of AZD1222 vaccination. This clonotype originated in an adult in good health. The gene calls are TRBV5-8 and TRBJ1-2; no firm D call. DNA of the CDR3: TGTGCCAGCCGTAAACACTATGGCTACACCTTC. Protein product: CASRKHYGYTF. Full variable domain (rest looked up from reference TRBV5-8 and TRBJ1-2): EAGVTQSPTHLIKTRGQQATLRCSPISGHTSVYWYQQALGLGLQFLLWYDEGEERNRGNFPPRFSGRQFPNYSSELNVNALELEDSALYLCASRKHYGYTFGSGTRLTVV.